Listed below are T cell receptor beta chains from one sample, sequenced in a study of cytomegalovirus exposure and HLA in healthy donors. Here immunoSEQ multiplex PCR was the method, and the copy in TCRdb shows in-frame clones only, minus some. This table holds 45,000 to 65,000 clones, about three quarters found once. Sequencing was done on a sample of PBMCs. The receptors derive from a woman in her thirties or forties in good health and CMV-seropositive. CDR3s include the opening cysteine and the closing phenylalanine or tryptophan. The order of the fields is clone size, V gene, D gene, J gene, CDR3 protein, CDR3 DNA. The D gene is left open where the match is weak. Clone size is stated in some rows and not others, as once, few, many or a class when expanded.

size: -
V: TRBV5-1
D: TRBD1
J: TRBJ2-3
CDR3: CASRNRGYTDTQYF
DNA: TGCGCCAGCAGGAACAGGGGTTACACAGATACGCAGTATTTT

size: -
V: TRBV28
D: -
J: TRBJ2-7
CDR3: CASTPDSYVPTVQYF
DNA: TGTGCCAGCACTCCCGACAGCTACGTCCCCACGGTGCAGTACTTC

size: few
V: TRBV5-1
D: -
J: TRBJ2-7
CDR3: CASSSTGGGYYEQYF
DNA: TGCGCCAGCAGCTCCACAGGGGGGGGTTATTACGAGCAGTACTTC

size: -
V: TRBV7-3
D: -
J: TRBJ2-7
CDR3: CASSLSLTGSEQYF
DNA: TGTGCCAGCAGCTTAAGCCTTACAGGGAGCGAGCAGTACTTC

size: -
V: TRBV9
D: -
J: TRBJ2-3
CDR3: CASSGYPGLTTDTQYF
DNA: TGTGCCAGCAGCGGCTATCCGGGACTTACCACAGATACGCAGTATTTT

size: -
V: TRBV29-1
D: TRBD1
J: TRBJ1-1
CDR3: CSASGQGAITEAFF
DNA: TGCAGCGCATCGGGGCAGGGGGCAATCACTGAAGCTTTCTTT

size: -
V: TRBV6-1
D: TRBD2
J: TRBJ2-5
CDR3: CASNLLAGTQETQYF
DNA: TGTGCCAGCAACTTGCTAGCGGGGACCCAAGAGACCCAGTACTTC

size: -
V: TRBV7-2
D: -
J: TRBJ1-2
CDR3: CASSPSFYGYTF
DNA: TGTGCCAGCAGCCCCTCTTTCTATGGCTACACCTTC

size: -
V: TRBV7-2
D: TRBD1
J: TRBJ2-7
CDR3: CASSPDRTGRLRVQYF
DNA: TGTGCCAGCAGTCCTGACCGGACAGGACGACTACGAGTGCAGTACTTC

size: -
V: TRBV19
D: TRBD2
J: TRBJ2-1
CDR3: CASSISGLAAYNEQFF
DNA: TGTGCCAGTAGTATCTCGGGACTAGCGGCCTACAATGAGCAGTTCTTC

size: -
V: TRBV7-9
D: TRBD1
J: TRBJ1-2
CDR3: CASSRQGLGYGYTF
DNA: TGTGCCAGCAGTAGACAGGGCCTGGGCTATGGCTACACCTTC

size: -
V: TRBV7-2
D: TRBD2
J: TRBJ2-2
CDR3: CASSQVGLADTNTGELFF
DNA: TGTGCCAGCAGCCAGGTAGGGCTAGCGGACACGAACACCGGGGAGCTGTTTTTT

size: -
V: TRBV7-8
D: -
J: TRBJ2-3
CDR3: CASRGRLSTDTQYF
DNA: TGTGCCAGCAGGGGGAGGCTTAGCACAGATACGCAGTATTTT

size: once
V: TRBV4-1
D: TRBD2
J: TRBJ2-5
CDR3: CASSHGTSGEETQYF
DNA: TGCGCCAGCAGCCACGGGACTAGCGGGGAGGAGACCCAGTACTTC

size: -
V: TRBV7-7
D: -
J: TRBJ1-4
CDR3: CASSQQPEGELFF
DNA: TGTGCCAGCAGCCAACAACCGGAGGGAGAACTGTTTTTT

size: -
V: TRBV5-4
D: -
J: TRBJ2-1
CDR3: CASSLAGGNEQFF
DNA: TGTGCCAGCAGCTTGGCCGGAGGCAATGAGCAGTTCTTC

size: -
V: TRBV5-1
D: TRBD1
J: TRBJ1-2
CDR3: CASSRDRASYGYTF
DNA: TGCGCCAGCAGTCGGGACAGGGCCAGCTATGGCTACACCTTC

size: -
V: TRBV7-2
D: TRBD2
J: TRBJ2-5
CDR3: CASSILAGQETQYF
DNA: TGTGCCAGCAGCATACTAGCGGGGCAAGAGACCCAGTACTTC

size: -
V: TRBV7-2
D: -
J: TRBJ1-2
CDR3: CASRPRGQNGYTF
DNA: TGTGCCAGCAGACCCCGCGGACAGAATGGCTACACCTTC

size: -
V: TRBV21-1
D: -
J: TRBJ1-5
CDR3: CASSGRGQPQHF
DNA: TGTGCCAGCAGCGGAAGAGGTCAGCCCCAGCATTTT

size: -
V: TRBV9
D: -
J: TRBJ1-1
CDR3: CASSVAPNTEAFF
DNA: TGTGCCAGCAGCGTAGCTCCGAACACTGAAGCTTTCTTT

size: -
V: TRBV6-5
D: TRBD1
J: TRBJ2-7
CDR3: CASSRGQGTYEQYF
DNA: TGTGCCAGCAGTCGTGGACAGGGAACCTACGAGCAGTACTTC

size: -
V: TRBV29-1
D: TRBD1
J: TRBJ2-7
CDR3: CSVQDRGPGEQYF
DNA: TGCAGCGTACAGGACAGGGGGCCCGGGGAGCAGTACTTC

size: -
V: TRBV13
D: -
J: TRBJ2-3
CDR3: CASSLVGASTDTQYF
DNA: TGTGCCAGCAGCTTAGTGGGAGCTAGCACAGATACGCAGTATTTT

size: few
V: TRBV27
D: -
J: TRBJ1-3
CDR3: CASSLHSSGNTIYF
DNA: TGTGCCAGCAGTTTACACAGCTCTGGAAACACCATATATTTT

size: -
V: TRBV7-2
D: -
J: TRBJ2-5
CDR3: CASSLALQETQYF
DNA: TGTGCCAGCAGCTTAGCTCTTCAAGAGACCCAGTACTTC

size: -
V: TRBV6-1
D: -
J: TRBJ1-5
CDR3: CASSEWVGGNQPQHF
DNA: TGTGCCAGCAGTGAATGGGTGGGAGGGAATCAGCCCCAGCATTTT

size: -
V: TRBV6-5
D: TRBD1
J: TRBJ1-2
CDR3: CASRSAGTAVGGYTF
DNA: TGTGCCAGCAGGAGCGCCGGGACAGCAGTGGGTGGCTACACCTTC

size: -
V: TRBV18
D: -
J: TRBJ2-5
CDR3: CASSPPGLGRETQYF
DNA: TGTGCCAGCTCACCTCCGGGACTGGGGCGAGAGACCCAGTACTTC

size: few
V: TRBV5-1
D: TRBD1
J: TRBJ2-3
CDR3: CASSSLQGAGTDTQYF
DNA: TGCGCCAGCAGCTCCCTTCAGGGGGCAGGGACAGATACGCAGTATTTT

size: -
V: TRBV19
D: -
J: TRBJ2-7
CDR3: CASSTETGRGQYF
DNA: TGTGCCAGTAGTACCGAGACAGGGCGGGGGCAGTACTTC

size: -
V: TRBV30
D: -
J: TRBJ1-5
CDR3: CAWANREFQPQHF
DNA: TGTGCCTGGGCCAACAGGGAGTTTCAGCCCCAGCATTTT

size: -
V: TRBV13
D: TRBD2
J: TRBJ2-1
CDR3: CASSKRTSGVRNEQFF
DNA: TGTGCCAGCAGCAAAAGGACTAGCGGGGTTCGCAATGAGCAGTTCTTC

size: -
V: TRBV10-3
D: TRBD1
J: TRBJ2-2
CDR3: CAIRETGAGELFF
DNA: TGTGCCATCAGGGAGACAGGGGCCGGGGAGCTGTTTTTT

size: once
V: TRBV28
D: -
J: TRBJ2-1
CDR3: CASSSQPSGRIF
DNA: TGTGCCAGCAGTTCTCAACCGTCAGGAAGGATCTTC

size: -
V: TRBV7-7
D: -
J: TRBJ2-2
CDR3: CASSLGLNTGELFF
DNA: TGTGCCAGCAGCTTAGGTCTGAACACCGGGGAGCTGTTTTTT

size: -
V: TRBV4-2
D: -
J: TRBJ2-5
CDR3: CASSPGGHVAAGWAQYF
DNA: TGTGCCAGCAGCCCAGGAGGCCACGTCGCGGCGGGATGGGCCCAGTACTTC

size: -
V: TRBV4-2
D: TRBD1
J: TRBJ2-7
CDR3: CASGRDRGQYEQYF
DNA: TGTGCCAGCGGCCGGGACAGGGGCCAATACGAGCAGTACTTC

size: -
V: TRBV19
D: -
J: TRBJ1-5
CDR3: CASSSPGGHQPQHF
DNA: TGTGCCAGTAGTTCGCCAGGTGGTCATCAGCCCCAGCATTTT

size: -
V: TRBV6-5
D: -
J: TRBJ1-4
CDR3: CASSPGGALNEKLFF
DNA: TGTGCCAGCTCTCCGGGCGGGGCTTTAAATGAAAAACTGTTTTTT

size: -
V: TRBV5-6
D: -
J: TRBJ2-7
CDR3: CASSFGGAREQYF
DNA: TGTGCCAGCAGCTTCGGCGGCGCGCGGGAGCAGTACTTC

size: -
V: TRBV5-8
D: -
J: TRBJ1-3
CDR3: CASSLVLGAGNTIYF
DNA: TGTGCCAGCAGCTTGGTTCTAGGGGCTGGAAACACCATATATTTT

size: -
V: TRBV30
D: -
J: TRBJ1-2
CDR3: CAWSGGGYTF
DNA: TGTGCCTGGAGTGGAGGTGGCTACACCTTC

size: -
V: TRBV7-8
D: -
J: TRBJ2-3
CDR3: CASSLTGTDTQYF
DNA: TGTGCCAGCAGCTTGACGGGGACAGATACGCAGTATTTT

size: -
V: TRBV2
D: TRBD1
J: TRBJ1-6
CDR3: CASTGQGIDSPLHF
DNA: TGTGCCAGCACCGGACAGGGGATCGATTCACCCCTCCACTTT

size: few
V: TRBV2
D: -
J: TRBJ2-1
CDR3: CASSEEGGGNYNEQFF
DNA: TGTGCCAGCAGTGAAGAAGGGGGGGGCAACTACAATGAGCAGTTCTTC

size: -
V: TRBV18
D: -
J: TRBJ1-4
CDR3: CASSPGRATTNEKLFF
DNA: TGTGCCAGCTCACCGGGGAGGGCCACAACTAATGAAAAACTGTTTTTT

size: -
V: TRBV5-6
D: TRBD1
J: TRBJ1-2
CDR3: CASGQGNGYTF
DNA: TGTGCCAGCGGACAGGGAAATGGCTACACCTTC

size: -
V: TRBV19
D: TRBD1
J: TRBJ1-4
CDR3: CASEAGGFNEKLFF
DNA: TGTGCCTCGGAAGCAGGGGGCTTTAATGAAAAACTGTTTTTT

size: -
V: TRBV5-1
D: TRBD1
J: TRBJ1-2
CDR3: CASSPSGQGNGYTF
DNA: TGCGCCAGCAGCCCTTCGGGACAGGGTAATGGCTACACCTTC